These 20 T cell receptor beta chains were all obtained from the same sample, sequenced in a study of technical replicates of blood from a few donors. Profiling relied on immunoSEQ multiplex PCR, and the TCRdb table lists in-frame clones only, not all of them. The data contain under 35,000 clones, roughly nine tenths of them singletons. Sequenced sample: PBMCs. The receptor set was obtained from a human donor in good health. Some clones in this sample may be carry-over from other donors' samples.

The V gene is TRBV5-1, the J gene TRBJ1-1; 7 bases fit TRBD1. Germline V gene sequence: CDR1 SGHRS, CDR2 YFSETQ. Losses at the gene ends were 3 bases for V and 1 base for J; bases not matched to a gene: 6. CDR3 length: 15 residues. CDR3 sequence reads: CASSSTGEPNTEAFF. Here the CDR3 DNA reads TGCGCCAGCAGCTCTACAGGGGAACCGAACACTGAAGCTTTCTTT. Together with reference TRBV5-1 and TRBJ1-1, the CDR3 gives the full variable domain: KAGVTQTPRYLIKTRGQQVTLSCSPISGHRSVSWYQQTPGQGLQFLFEYFSETQRNKGNFPGRFSGRQFSNSRSEMNVSTLELGDSALYLCASSSTGEPNTEAFFGQGTRLTVV.

The chain links TRBV5-4 to TRBJ2-7; TRBD1 might be the D (6 bases). Looked up from germline, CDR1 is SGHNT and CDR2 is YYREEE (reference sequence). The V and J ends lost 0 bases and 5 bases respectively, with 9 bases between them. This CDR3 has 13 amino acids. The CDR3 loop reads CASSLVAGDEQYF. CDR3 DNA: TGTGCCAGCAGCTTGGTGGCAGGGGACGAGCAGTACTTC.

This clone has more than one count but fewer than ten. This sequence joins TRBV18 and TRBJ1-1; 7 bases line up with TRBD1. The V and J ends lost 3 bases and 3 bases, in that order; junction bases with no gene match: 4. This CDR3 comprises 14 residues. Germline V gene lookup returns CDR1 KGHSH and CDR2 LQKENI. Here the CDR3 DNA reads TGTGCCAGCTCACCCAGACAGGGCGACACTGAAGCTTTCTTT. Encoded protein: CASSPRQGDTEAFF. Using reference TRBV18 and TRBJ1-1 for the parts outside the CDR3, the full variable domain is NAGVMQNPRHLVRRRGQEARLRCSPMKGHSHVYWYRQLPEEGLKFMVYLQKENIIDESGMPKERFSAEFPKEGPSILRIQQVVRGDSAAYFCASSPRQGDTEAFFGQGTRLTVV.

This chain uses TRBV29-1 with TRBJ2-3, with a possible D match to TRBD2 (6 bases). CDR3 size: 14 residues. V gave up 6 bases and J gave up 5 bases, with 18 bases separating them. Germline V CDR1 and CDR2: SQVTM, ANQGSEA. Written as DNA, the CDR3 is TGCAGCGTGGGCAATAGCGGAGTCAGAGATACGCAGTATTTT. This sequence encodes CSVGNSGVRDTQYF.

This chain connects TRBV15 to TRBJ2-1; 10 nucleotides align to TRBD2. CDR1 is LNHNV, CDR2 YYDKDF, per germline (reference sequence). The CDR3 has 15 residues. The ends lost 9 bases at V and 4 bases at J; junction bases unmatched: 9. The CDR3 spells CATQRASGSYNEQFF. As DNA, the CDR3 is TGTGCCACTCAAAGGGCTAGCGGGAGTTACAATGAGCAGTTCTTC.

This sequence joins TRBV6-6 and TRBJ1-1, with D possibly being TRBD1 (6 bases). The CDR3 has 16 amino acids. Germline assignment: CDR1 MNHNY and CDR2 SVGAGI (reference sequence). V lost 6 bases, J lost 7 bases, and 24 bases lay in between. The CDR3 sequence: CASSPRGGRGWGEAFF. The CDR3 nucleotides are TGTGCCAGCAGCCCGAGGGGGGGGAGGGGATGGGGTGAAGCTTTCTTT.

The chain joins TRBV2 to TRBJ1-2, with a tentative D call TRBD1 (5 bases). Germline V gene sequence: CDR1 SNHLY, CDR2 FYNNEI. This CDR3 is 13 amino acids long. Trimming shortened V by 6 bases and J by 4 bases, and 12 bases separated the two germline ends. CDR3 amino acids: CASRDTGTYGYTF. The CDR3 coding sequence is TGTGCCAGCAGGGATACAGGTACCTATGGCTACACCTTC.

The chain has TRBV6-6 and TRBJ2-3; 7 nucleotides align to TRBD2. V shed 5 bases, J shed 9 bases, and the junction held 14 bases outside the gene matches. Per the germline V gene, CDR1 is MNHNY and CDR2 is SVGAGI (reference sequence). The length of the CDR3 is 15 residues. CDR3 in DNA: TGTGCCAGCAGTCCCCTCCCGGGACCGCGGGGGACGCAGTATTTT. This codes for CASSPLPGPRGTQYF.

The chain uses TRBV28 and TRBJ2-7; TRBD1 aligns across 9 bases. The length of the CDR3 is 13 residues. V gave up 5 bases and J gave up 6 bases; unmatched junction bases: 5. CDR1 and CDR2 from the germline V gene are MDHEN and SYDVKM. The CDR3 coding sequence is TGTGCCAGCAGTCCAACAGGGGGCTCCGAGCAGTACTTC. Protein sequence: CASSPTGGSEQYF.

The chain links TRBV29-1 to TRBJ2-5; D gene ambiguous. This CDR3 contains 11 residues. The V end lost 4 bases, the J end lost 4 bases, and 7 bases lay between the germline ends. Looked up from germline, CDR1 is SQVTM and CDR2 is ANQGSEA. CDR3 in amino acids: CSVAEAETQYF. The DNA for the CDR3 is TGCAGCGTTGCTGAAGCAGAGACCCAGTACTTC.

The chain couples TRBV6-5 to TRBJ2-2; unclear D gene. Trimming took off 3 bases at V and 7 bases at J, with 12 bases between the two ends. Per germline, CDR1 MNHEY and CDR2 SVGAGI. The CDR3 runs to 14 residues. The CDR3 DNA reads as TGTGCCAGCAGTTATCTACTTGGTCGCGGGGAGCTGTTTTTT. Its translation is CASSYLLGRGELFF.

This chain links TRBV2 with TRBJ2-2, with 8 bases aligning to TRBD1. This CDR3 spans 14 amino acids. The V gene's germline CDR1 is SNHLY and CDR2 FYNNEI. The V segment lost 6 bases and the J segment 0 bases; nucleotides outside the gene matches: 0. CDR3 residues: CASRQGANTGELFF. As DNA, the CDR3 is TGTGCCAGCAGACAGGGGGCGAACACCGGGGAGCTGTTTTTT. Full variable domain (remainder filled in from reference TRBV2 and TRBJ2-2): EPEVTQTPSHQVTQMGQEVILRCVPISNHLYFYWYRQILGQKVEFLVSFYNNEISEKSEIFDDQFSVERPDGSNFTLKIRSTKLEDSAMYFCASRQGANTGELFFGEGSRLTVL.

The V and J genes are TRBV19 and TRBJ2-3; TRBD2 agrees at 8 bases. V lost 2 bases and J lost 2; bases outside the gene matches: 6. CDR1 is LNHDA, CDR2 SQIVND, per germline (reference sequence). The CDR3 totals 16 residues. CDR3 nucleotides: TGTGCCAGTAGTATACGTGCGGGAGGCATCACAGATACGCAGTATTTT. It is translated as CASSIRAGGITDTQYF.

The chain carries TRBV18 and TRBJ2-5; the D gene is possibly TRBD2 (5 bases). Germline loops: CDR1 KGHSH, CDR2 LQKENI. V shed 3 bases and J shed 2 bases, with 10 bases lying between them. The CDR3 loop spans 14 amino acids. The CDR3, as DNA: TGTGCCAGCTCACCGAGGGCGGAGCAAGAGACCCAGTACTTC. It is translated as CASSPRAEQETQYF.

This clone appeared once. The rearrangement links TRBV6-6 to TRBJ1-5, with 10 bases aligning to TRBD1. The V and J ends lost 3 bases and 3 bases, in that order; junction bases with no gene match: 5. CDR1 is MNHNY and CDR2 is SVGAGI in the germline V gene (reference sequence). The CDR3 sequence is 16 residues long. The CDR3 DNA sequence: TGTGCCAGCAGTTATGGGACAGGGGCGTCCAATCAGCCCCAGCATTTT. This sequence encodes CASSYGTGASNQPQHF.

This clone has a single count. The CDR3 region is CASSVVQTGEAFF. The DNA of the CDR3 is TGTGCCAGCAGCGTAGTCCAGACCGGGGAAGCTTTCTTT. This chain joins TRBV9 and TRBJ1-1; D is ambiguous. The ends were cut back, 0 bases at V and 8 bases at J, with 11 bases in the middle. The germline V gene encodes CDR1 SGDLS and CDR2 YYNGEE. The CDR3 is 13 amino acids.

V is TRBV5-1 and J is TRBJ2-1; 8 bases map to TRBD1. V trimming: 1 base; J trimming: 3 bases; junction bases outside the gene matches: 0. Per germline, CDR1 SGHRS and CDR2 YFSETQ. The CDR3 loop spans 14 amino acids. The CDR3 DNA reads as TGCGCCAGCAGCTTGACAGGGGGCTACAATGAGCAGTTCTTC. This gives the protein CASSLTGGYNEQFF.

This chain connects TRBV4-1 to TRBJ2-1; TRBD2 matches 10 bases. This CDR3 contains 15 residues. Trimming removed 3 bases from V and 3 bases from J; junction bases left unmatched: 2. The germline V gene encodes CDR1 MGHRA and CDR2 YSYEKL. The CDR3 coding sequence is TGCGCCAGCAGCCATTTAGCGGGAGGCTACAATGAGCAGTTCTTC. It specifies CASSHLAGGYNEQFF.

The chain employs TRBV7-8 and TRBJ2-7, with a possible D match to TRBD1 (6 bases). CDR3 size: 14 residues. Germline V lookup: CDR1 SGHVS, CDR2 FQNEAQ. V shed 6 bases and J shed 2 bases, with 14 bases lying between them. DNA for the CDR3: TGTGCCAGCAGTCAGGGACGGGACACCTACGAGCAGTACTTC. Translated, it gives CASSQGRDTYEQYF.

V usage is TRBV7-6 and J usage is TRBJ1-1, with a tentative D call TRBD1 (5 bases). The germline gives CDR1 SGHVS, CDR2 FNYEAQ. The CDR3 is made up of 15 amino acids. V was pared by 1 base and J by 6 bases, with 15 bases between. The CDR3 sequence: CASSLDGGTPSEAFF. The DNA for the CDR3 is TGTGCCAGCAGCTTAGACGGGGGTACCCCCTCTGAAGCTTTCTTT.